A single sample gave rise to the 7 T cell receptor beta chains below, sequenced in a study of cytomegalovirus exposure and HLA in healthy donors. This PCR relied on a set of 60 Vbeta primers and 13 Jbeta primers. Sequencing was performed with immunoSEQ multiplex PCR; in TCRdb, only in-frame clones are kept and a portion is missing. Of about 180,000 clones in the sample, about 79% were seen once. Sequencing was carried out using PBMCs. All receptors come from a girl aged 2-10 years in good health and CMV-seropositive.

With respect to this clone: Other DNA sequences within the sample encode an identical CDR3. The chain joins TRBV5-1 to TRBJ2-3, with 14 bases fitting TRBD2. Looked up from germline, CDR1 is SGHRS and CDR2 is YFSETQ. The CDR3 extends over 18 amino acids. V lost 4 bases and J lost 1; bases outside the gene matches: 8. The CDR3 here is CASSLGLAGGPGTDTQYF. The CDR3 DNA reads TGCGCCAGCAGCCTAGGACTAGCGGGAGGTCCTGGCACAGATACGCAGTATTTT.

V and J are TRBV4-2 and TRBJ2-6; tentative D call: TRBD1 (6 bases). Germline CDR1 is LGHNA and CDR2 is YNFKEQ. Trimming left V 4 bases short and J 0 bases short, with 16 bases between. The CDR3 is made up of 18 amino acids. The CDR3 DNA follows: TGTGCCAGCAGCCCTCGACAGGCGGCAGACTCTGGGGCCAACGTCCTGACTTTC. This codes for CASSPRQAADSGANVLTF.

The chain couples TRBV9 to TRBJ1-2; D uncertain. The V end lost 5 bases, the J end lost 3 bases, and 11 bases lay between the germline ends. The CDR3 contains 13 residues. CDR1 and CDR2 (germline): SGDLS, YYNGEE. The chain's CDR3 is CASSGGRYYGYTF. DNA for the CDR3: TGTGCCAGCAGTGGTGGCAGATACTATGGCTACACCTTC.

Concerning this clone itself: This sample includes further DNA sequences coding for the same CDR3. V usage is TRBV5-4 and J usage is TRBJ2-1; 9 positions agree with TRBD2. This CDR3 comprises 12 residues. Losses at the gene ends were 3 bases for V and 14 bases for J; bases not matched to a gene: 6. Germline CDR1 reads SGHNT; CDR2 reads YYREEE (reference sequence). The CDR3 spells CASSSDSGREFF. In DNA form, the CDR3 reads TGTGCCAGCAGCTCCGATAGCGGGAGAGAGTTCTTC.

The V call is TRBV5-1, the J call TRBJ2-2, with 8 bases matching TRBD2. The V gene's germline CDR1 is SGHRS and CDR2 YFSETQ. The CDR3 length is 16 residues. The V and J ends lost 7 bases and 0 bases, in that order; junction bases with no gene match: 8. The CDR3 is CASGSGTTSNTGELFF. The DNA for the CDR3 is TGCGCCAGCGGTAGCGGGACGACATCGAACACCGGGGAGCTGTTTTTT.

The chain couples TRBV13 to TRBJ2-3; 10 nucleotides line up with TRBD2. Germline loops: CDR1 PRHDT, CDR2 FYEKMQ (reference sequence). The CDR3 length is 16 residues. The V and J ends lost 5 bases and 2 bases, in that order; junction bases with no gene match: 7. CDR3 coding DNA: TGTGCCAGCAGCACCTATAGCGGGAGGTACACAGATACGCAGTATTTT. It encodes CASSTYSGRYTDTQYF.

The V and J genes are TRBV5-4 and TRBJ2-1; the match to TRBD2 covers 16 bases. The junction had 4 bases not matched to a gene; V was cut back by 4 bases and J by 12 bases. Looked up from germline, CDR1 is SGHNT and CDR2 is YYREEE (reference sequence). The CDR3 runs to 14 residues. CDR3 sequence (DNA): TGTGCCAGCAGCCTGGGACTAGCGGGAGGGGGGCAGTTCTTC. This translates into CASSLGLAGGGQFF.